This passage covers 32 T cell receptor beta chains from one sample sequenced in a study of cytomegalovirus exposure and HLA in healthy donors. Researchers ran the PCR with 60 Vbeta and 13 Jbeta primers. Using immunoSEQ multiplex PCR, the repertoire was profiled, and TCRdb retains in-frame clones only, with some absent. The sample shows 70,000 to 95,000 clones, about four fifths of them seen only once. The sequenced material came from PBMCs. All receptors derive from a man aged 35 to 55 in good health and CMV-seronegative.

This chain joins TRBV2 and TRBJ1-2; no clear D. The CDR3 is 14 residues long. Per the germline V gene, CDR1 is SNHLY and CDR2 is FYNNEI. With 0 bases removed from V and 8 bases from J, the gap between germline ends came to 13 bases. The DNA of the CDR3 is TGTGCCAGCAGTGAAGCAACAGCAATAAACGGCTACACCTTC. This translates into CASSEATAINGYTF.

The rearrangement joins TRBV7-9 to TRBJ2-3; tentative D call: TRBD2 (5 bases). CDR1 is SEHNR, CDR2 FQNEAQ, per germline (reference sequence). Trimming took 8 bases from V and 2 from J, leaving 17 bases between them. This CDR3 comprises 15 residues. CDR3 nucleotides: TGTGCCAGCGCTCAAAGAGCGGAGCCCACAGATACGCAGTATTTT. This codes for CASAQRAEPTDTQYF.

The V gene is TRBV15, the J gene TRBJ2-7; D might be TRBD2 (6 bases). V lost 4 bases to trimming and J lost 5 bases, with 18 bases between them. This CDR3 contains 15 residues. CDR1 is LNHNV and CDR2 is YYDKDF in the germline V gene (reference sequence). The CDR3: CATSKRKEGRNEQYF. CDR3 in DNA: TGTGCCACCAGCAAAAGAAAGGAGGGTCGGAACGAGCAGTACTTC.

V and J are TRBV29-1 and TRBJ2-5, with TRBD1 matching 7 bases. The DNA matches TRBJ2-7 better at its end, which makes the J call doubtful. The CDR3 loop spans 14 amino acids. Germline V CDR1 and CDR2: SQVTM, ANQGSEA. Here the CDR3 reads CSVEAATGPYEQYF. The CDR3 DNA reads TGCAGCGTTGAAGCCGCGACAGGGCCCTACGAGCAGTACTTC.

The chain couples TRBV7-6 to TRBJ1-3; D gene uncertain. This CDR3 is built from 14 residues. Germline V lookup: CDR1 SGHVS, CDR2 FNYEAQ. The V end was cut by 4 bases, the J end by 0 bases, with 7 bases between. CDR3 region: CASSSSTSGNTIYF. CDR3 bases: TGTGCCAGCAGCTCTTCTACCTCTGGAAACACCATATATTTT.

This clone turned up a few times. The chain has TRBV2 and TRBJ1-1, with D tentatively TRBD1 (5 bases). CDR3 length: 11 residues. Trimming cost V 10 bases and J 5 bases, with 11 bases left between them. Germline V CDR1 and CDR2: SNHLY, FYNNEI. For the CDR3, the DNA is TGTGCCACGCTTGGGGGGACTGAAGCTTTCTTT. It is translated as CATLGGTEAFF.

To note about this clone: A junction end diverges from the germline sequence, so it may reflect a read error. The rearrangement joins TRBV7-7 to TRBJ2-1; D perhaps matches TRBD1 (6 bases). CDR3 length: 14 amino acids. CDR1 is SSHAT, CDR2 FNYEAQ, per germline (reference sequence). In nucleotides, the CDR3 is TGTGCTAGCAGCCCCCGGGACACCGACCGGGAGCAGTTCTTC. Translation gives CASSPRDTDREQFF.

This rearrangement joins TRBV2 to TRBJ1-5; D gene unclear. Per the germline V gene, CDR1 is SNHLY and CDR2 is FYNNEI. The CDR3 consists of 14 residues. Deletions cut 6 bases from V and 0 bases from J, with 9 bases between. The CDR3 DNA is TGTGCCAGCAGGGACGGGAATAGCAATCAGCCCCAGCATTTT. Its protein is CASRDGNSNQPQHF.

The rearrangement uses TRBV27 and TRBJ2-5; tentatively, D is TRBD2 (6 bases). The CDR3 consists of 16 residues. The germline V gene encodes CDR1 MNHEY and CDR2 SMNVEV (reference sequence). V was trimmed by 4 bases and J by 5 bases, leaving 20 bases between them. CDR3 nucleotide sequence: TGTGCCAGCAGTTACGCCCTTGGACTGGCGGGGGAGACCCAGTACTTC. It codes for CASSYALGLAGETQYF.

The chain recombines TRBV28 with TRBJ2-7; D is perhaps TRBD2 (6 bases). The germline CDR1 and CDR2 sequences are MDHEN and SYDVKM. The CDR3 is made up of 19 amino acids. V shed 4 bases and J shed 3 bases, with 28 bases lying between them. The CDR3 nucleotides read TGTGCCAGCAGTTATCAGACTAGTCTCGGGGTAATGAACCACTACGAGCAGTACTTC. This codes for CASSYQTSLGVMNHYEQYF.

The CDR3 here is CAWSRRDGVEQFF. The CDR3 DNA sequence: TGTGCCTGGAGTCGGAGAGATGGTGTTGAGCAGTTCTTC. The gene calls are TRBV30 and TRBJ2-1; D is uncertain. Germline V CDR1 and CDR2: GTSNPN, SVGIG (reference sequence). The CDR3 covers 13 residues. The V gene lost 2 bases and the J gene lost 9 bases, with 14 bases spanning the gap.

In nucleotides, the CDR3 is TGTGCCTGCCTAACAGGGGGCGGAGGCTATGGCTACACCTTC. Translated: CACLTGGGGYGYTF. V usage is TRBV30 and J usage is TRBJ1-2, with TRBD1 identical over 9 bases. The V gene's germline CDR1 is GTSNPN and CDR2 SVGIG (reference sequence). V was pared by 6 bases and J by 4 bases, with 9 bases of the junction left unmatched. There are 14 residues in the CDR3.

The chain uses TRBV5-1 and TRBJ1-1; TRBD1 is a possible D gene (6 bases). Germline CDR1 reads SGHRS; CDR2 reads YFSETQ. CDR3 length: 13 residues. The V and J ends lost 4 bases and 7 bases respectively, with 14 bases between them. The CDR3 is CASSLRGRGEAFF. CDR3 nucleotides: TGCGCCAGCAGCCTCAGGGGAAGGGGTGAAGCTTTCTTT.

The gene calls are TRBV5-1 and TRBJ2-1; 8 bases match TRBD2. Germline-derived CDR1 and CDR2 are SGHRS and YFSETQ. V shed 4 bases and J 6 bases; nucleotides not matched to a gene: 9. The CDR3 consists of 15 residues. Written as DNA, the CDR3 is TGCGCCAGCAGCCCCGGGGGGGGCTCGAGCAATGAGCAGTTCTTC. Protein: CASSPGGGSSNEQFF.

The gene calls are TRBV6-1 and TRBJ1-1; D unresolved. CDR3 length: 15 amino acids. Trimming removed 7 bases from V and 1 base from J, with 16 bases in between. Per the germline V gene, CDR1 is MNHNS and CDR2 is SASEGT. The DNA of the CDR3 is TGTGCCAGCACCTACGGGATGGGTCCGAACACTGAAGCTTTCTTT. Translation: CASTYGMGPNTEAFF.

V is TRBV9 and J is TRBJ2-1; 8 bases are shared with TRBD1. V dropped 3 bases and J dropped 0; count of bases not matched to a gene: 2. The CDR3 covers 15 residues. Germline assignment: CDR1 SGDLS and CDR2 YYNGEE. CDR3 sequence reads: CASSGDRGSYNEQFF. The DNA of the CDR3 is TGTGCCAGCAGCGGTGACAGGGGCTCCTACAATGAGCAGTTCTTC.

V gene TRBV19 combines with J gene TRBJ2-1; the match to TRBD2 covers 10 bases. The CDR3 consists of 14 residues. Germline V gene lookup returns CDR1 LNHDA and CDR2 SQIVND (reference sequence). V was clipped by 5 bases and J by 7 bases; unmatched bases: 5. CDR3 sequence (DNA): TGTGCCAGTAGTCGGCTAGCGGGAGAGAATGAGCAGTTCTTC. This sequence encodes CASSRLAGENEQFF.

The CDR3 DNA reads as TGTGCCAGCAGCCCATGGGACAGGGATTACCAAGAGACCCAGTACTTC. Translating gives CASSPWDRDYQETQYF. The rearrangement joins TRBV6-6 to TRBJ2-5; 9 bases map to TRBD1. The CDR3 runs 16 residues. The germline gives CDR1 MNHNY, CDR2 SVGAGI (reference sequence). The V gene end was trimmed by 6 bases and the J gene end by 0 bases; junction bases not matched to a gene: 8.

The rearrangement joins TRBV21-1 to TRBJ2-7; the table names TRBD1, a call not compared with the DNA. TRBV21-1 counts as a pseudogene. The length of the CDR3 is 17 residues. The CDR3 protein is CASSKDYRRTGIYEQYF. The CDR3 region has the DNA TGTGCCAGCAGCAAAGATTATAGGCGGACAGGGATCTACGAGCAGTACTTC.

The chain has TRBV6-5 and TRBJ2-7; D not certain. V lost 6 bases and J 7 bases, leaving 13 bases between the germline ends. In germline, CDR1 is MNHEY, CDR2 SVGAGI. This CDR3 region has 12 residues. In nucleotides, the CDR3 is TGTGCCAGCAGCCCTCTCGCAGGAGAGCAGTACTTC. Amino acid sequence: CASSPLAGEQYF.

This chain connects TRBV19 to TRBJ2-1; TRBD1 agrees at 7 bases. V lost 6 bases and J lost 4; bases outside the gene matches: 0. Germline CDR1 and CDR2: LNHDA and SQIVND (reference sequence). This CDR3 spans 12 amino acids. CDR3 DNA sequence: TGTGCCAGTAGGACAGGGTACAATGAGCAGTTCTTC. Protein sequence: CASRTGYNEQFF.

V and J are TRBV2 and TRBJ2-7; the match to TRBD2 covers 10 bases. This CDR3 spans 15 amino acids. Germline assignment: CDR1 SNHLY and CDR2 FYNNEI. Losses at the gene ends were 6 bases for V and 8 bases for J; bases not matched to a gene: 13. The CDR3 DNA reads TGTGCCAGCAGCCGCGGGACTAGCGAGAGCTCAAAGCAGTACTTC. It specifies CASSRGTSESSKQYF.

The V gene is TRBV6-5, the J gene TRBJ2-1; no clear D gene. The CDR3 has 13 amino acids. Germline CDR1 MNHEY, CDR2 SVGAGI. V lost 0 bases to trimming and J lost 9 bases, with 9 bases between them. CDR3 nucleotides: TGTGCCAGCAGTTACTCGATCTATACTGAGCAGTTCTTC. Encoded protein: CASSYSIYTEQFF.

This chain uses TRBV7-7 with TRBJ1-5; 7 bases agree with TRBD1. The CDR3 runs to 13 residues. Germline V gives CDR1 SSHAT, CDR2 FNYEAQ (reference sequence). This CDR3 is CASATGDNQPQHF. The CDR3 bases are TGTGCTAGCGCCACAGGGGACAATCAGCCCCAGCATTTT. Filled out from reference TRBV7-7 and TRBJ1-5, the complete variable domain reads GAGVSQSPRYKVTKRGQDVTLRCDPISSHATLYWYQQALGQGPEFLTYFNYEAQPDKSGLPSDRFSAERPEGSISTLTIQRTEQRDSAMYRCASATGDNQPQHFGDGTRLSIL.

The chain carries TRBV6-1 and TRBJ1-2, with D possibly TRBD1 on 6 matching bases. The CDR3 extends over 15 amino acids. Germline V gene data show CDR1 as MNHNS and CDR2 as SASEGT. V was pared by 1 base and J by 3 bases, with 12 bases between. Written as DNA, the CDR3 is TGTGCCAGCAGTGAAGGGGGGCAGGTCTACTATGGCTACACCTTC. Translated, it gives CASSEGGQVYYGYTF.

This chain uses TRBV6-1 with TRBJ1-1, with TRBD1 matching over 7 bases. The CDR3 sequence is 13 residues long. Germline CDR1 is MNHNS and CDR2 is SASEGT. V lost 6 bases, J lost 6 bases, and 7 bases stayed unmatched. CDR3 coding DNA: TGTGCCAGCAGAGTCGACAGGGAGTCTGAAGCTTTCTTT. Its protein product is CASRVDRESEAFF.

This sequence joins TRBV4-1 and TRBJ1-3; 7 positions match TRBD1. CDR3 length equals 14 residues. The V gene end was trimmed by 6 bases and the J gene end by 4 bases; junction bases not matched to a gene: 6. The germline CDR1 and CDR2 sequences are MGHRA and YSYEKL. The CDR3, as DNA: TGCGCCAGCAGTCAAACAGGGGACGGAAACACCATATATTTT. It translates to CASSQTGDGNTIYF.

This chain connects TRBV7-2 to TRBJ2-1, with 11 bases that match TRBD2. Germline CDR1 is SGHTA and CDR2 is FQGNSA. V was pared by 4 bases and J by 7 bases, with 9 bases of the junction left unmatched. The CDR3 has 16 amino acids. The CDR3 DNA sequence: TGTGCCAGCAGCTCCGGGACTAGCGGTACGTTGAATGAGCAGTTCTTC. This translates into CASSSGTSGTLNEQFF. The full variable domain, its missing parts supplied by reference TRBV7-2 and TRBJ2-1, is GAGVSQSPSNKVTEKGKDVELRCDPISGHTALYWYRQSLGQGLEFLIYFQGNSAPDKSGLPSDRFSAERTGGSVSTLTIQRTQQEDSAVYLCASSSGTSGTLNEQFFGPGTRLTVL.

The chain links TRBV11-1 to TRBJ2-2; TRBD2 matches at 12 bases. There are 16 residues in the CDR3. Germline V CDR1 and CDR2: SGHAT, FQDESV (reference sequence). The V gene end was trimmed by 4 bases and the J gene end by 5 bases; junction bases not matched to a gene: 5. This CDR3 reads CASSSSGRAFTGELFF. In DNA form, the CDR3 reads TGTGCCAGCAGCTCTAGCGGGAGGGCCTTTACCGGGGAGCTGTTTTTT. The full variable domain, completed using reference TRBV11-1 and TRBJ2-2, is EAEVAQSPRYKITEKSQAVAFWCDPISGHATLYWYRQILGQGPELLVQFQDESVVDDSQLPKDRFSAERLKGVDSTLKIQPAELGDSAMYLCASSSSGRAFTGELFFGEGSRLTVL.

This rearrangement joins TRBV28 to TRBJ2-3; 7 nucleotides match TRBD1. The J segment lost 3 bases and the V segment lost 6 bases, leaving 9 bases of the junction unmatched. Germline V gene lookup returns CDR1 MDHEN and CDR2 SYDVKM. The CDR3 runs 15 residues. The DNA for the CDR3 is TGTGCCAGCAGACCCACAGGGGCCGTGACAGATACGCAGTATTTT. The encoded protein is CASRPTGAVTDTQYF.

The chain employs TRBV2 and TRBJ2-7, with 7 bases aligning to TRBD2. Germline V gives CDR1 SNHLY, CDR2 FYNNEI. V lost 5 bases to trimming and J lost 7 bases; unmatched junction nucleotides: 14. CDR3 length: 15 amino acids. CDR3 residues: CASSRAGTTLVEQYF. CDR3 in DNA: TGTGCCAGCAGTCGAGCGGGGACGACTCTTGTAGAGCAGTACTTC.

The rearrangement links TRBV6-1 to TRBJ2-5; TRBD1 matches at 8 bases. Losses at the gene ends were 8 bases for V and 4 bases for J; bases not matched to a gene: 3. The CDR3 extends over 12 amino acids. Germline CDR1 reads MNHNS; CDR2 reads SASEGT. In DNA form, the CDR3 reads TGTGCCAGCGTACAGGGGGGAGAGACCCAGTACTTC. Amino acids: CASVQGGETQYF.